This entry lists 6 T cell receptor beta chains sequenced from one sample in a study of shared clonotypes between healthy human individuals. In the naive CD8 group, cells lacked CD45RO and were positively selected for CCR7, so terminally differentiated effector memory CD45RA+ cells were left out. Clones were read by immunoSEQ multiplex PCR, and TCRdb kept only the in-frame ones, dropping some. The table includes roughly 2 million clones, 85% to 95% detected once. The material sequenced was naive CD8+ T cells sorted from blood. The receptor source for this set is a man between 18 and 29 years old in good health.

The chain has TRBV4-1 and TRBJ1-4; D uncertain. Trimming stripped 0 bases from V and 6 bases from J, with 11 bases between. Per germline, CDR1 MGHRA and CDR2 YSYEKL. The CDR3 loop spans 15 amino acids. The CDR3 is CASSQDSVVDEKLFF. The DNA of the CDR3 is TGCGCCAGCAGCCAAGATTCCGTCGTGGATGAAAAACTGTTTTTT.

The CDR3: CASSQDWDEQFF. In nucleotides, the CDR3 is TGCGCCAGCAGCCAAGATTGGGATGAGCAGTTCTTC. The genes are TRBV4-1 and TRBJ2-1; no reliable D call. This CDR3 has 12 amino acids. Germline V gene lookup returns CDR1 MGHRA and CDR2 YSYEKL. Trimming left V 0 bases short and J 8 bases short, with 5 bases between.

The rearrangement uses TRBV27 and TRBJ2-7; TRBD1 aligns across 8 bases. V lost 1 base, J lost 6 bases, and 5 bases stayed unmatched. The V gene's germline CDR1 is MNHEY and CDR2 SMNVEV (reference sequence). The CDR3 sequence is 14 residues long. CDR3 residues: CASSLWTGNLEQYF. The CDR3 DNA sequence: TGTGCCAGCAGTTTATGGACAGGGAATCTCGAGCAGTACTTC.

This clone was seen a single time. Different DNA sequences within this sample yield the same CDR3. The chain carries TRBV9 and TRBJ2-7, with D uncertain. Looked up from germline, CDR1 is SGDLS and CDR2 is YYNGEE. Trimming took off 0 bases at V and 5 bases at J, with 12 bases between the two ends. The CDR3 has 14 residues. The CDR3 DNA follows: TGTGCCAGCAGCGTAGGCGGTGGTACCCACGAGCAGTACTTC. Encoded protein: CASSVGGGTHEQYF. The full variable domain, rest sourced from reference TRBV9 and TRBJ2-7, is DSGVTQTPKHLITATGQRVTLRCSPRSGDLSVYWYQQSLDQGLQFLIQYYNGEERAKGNILERFSAQQFPDLHSELNLSSLELGDSALYFCASSVGGGTHEQYFGPGTRLTVT.

V gene TRBV5-4 combines with J gene TRBJ2-1; possible D gene TRBD2, 6 bases. The length of the CDR3 is 13 residues. In germline, CDR1 is SGHNT, CDR2 YYREEE (reference sequence). Between the trimmed V and J ends, which lost 1 base and 8 bases, there was a span of 10 bases. CDR3 amino acids: CASSLWGDHEQFF. As DNA, the CDR3 is TGTGCCAGCAGCTTGTGGGGGGACCATGAGCAGTTCTTC.

This clone was picked up one time. This chain joins TRBV27 and TRBJ2-7, with D perhaps matching TRBD2 (6 bases). CDR1 is MNHEY, CDR2 SMNVEV, per germline (reference sequence). There are 14 residues in the CDR3. V lost 3 bases and J lost 4, with 13 bases in between. CDR3: CASSFRGSGYEQYF. The CDR3 DNA follows: TGTGCCAGCAGTTTTCGGGGGAGCGGGTACGAGCAGTACTTC.